A single T cell receptor (beta chain) is shown here with its context. The antigen is unknown. This sample was taken from a study of cytomegalovirus exposure and HLA in healthy donors. Study conclusions and caveats: Researchers catalogued under 200 TCR beta chains as cytomegalovirus-associated.

Amplification used 60 Vbeta primers and 13 Jbeta primers. In the authors' methods: It was a later analysis that counted tens of millions of unique TCR beta chains, of which some 10 million were shared. Assay used: immunoSEQ multiplex PCR; TCRdb lists only in-frame clones, some missing. V and J calls plus clone size are reproduced from that table; the DNA served to infer D and trimming. This listing includes about 79,000 clones. Sequenced material: PBMCs. This TCR came from a young man in good health and CMV-seronegative.

The CDR3 region is CASSATTSGGARSHNEQFF. The CDR3 region has the DNA TGTGCCAGCAGCGCAACAACTAGCGGGGGGGCCCGGTCCCACAATGAGCAGTTCTTC. The V call is TRBV21-1, the J call TRBJ2-1; the D call TRBD2 from the table was never checked on the DNA. TRBV21-1 represents a pseudogene. The CDR3 extends over 19 amino acids.